Listed below are T cell receptor beta chains from one sample, sequenced in a study of blood T cell repertoires in COVID-19. The protocol was immunoSEQ multiplex PCR, while the TCRdb copy is restricted to in-frame clones and leaves out a portion. The sample lists about 75,000 clones; 84% were seen once. Sequenced sample: peripheral blood. The receptors were gathered from a woman aged 50 to 65 with acute or convalescent COVID-19. Each CDR3 is given with its conserved first and last residue. D genes are given only for firm matches. Size values are once, few and many counts, or a class for expanded clones, and some rows have none.

clone_size,j_call,d_call,v_call,cdr3_nt,cdr3_aa
NA,TRBJ1-2,NA,TRBV12-3/TRBV12-4,TGTGCCAGCAGTTTGTCCAGGGGTGGCTACACCTTC,CASSLSRGGYTF
NA,TRBJ2-7,NA,TRBV12-5,TGTGCTACTACCCTGCCGGTAGGAGGCGAGCAGTACTTC,CATTLPVGGEQYF
NA,TRBJ1-6,NA,TRBV12-3/TRBV12-4,TGTGCCAGCAGGGGCCCCTATAATTCACCCCTCCACTTT,CASRGPYNSPLHF
NA,TRBJ2-3,NA,TRBV11-1,TGTGCCAGCAGCCTAGGGGTGAGGTGGACAGATACGCAGTATTTT,CASSLGVRWTDTQYF
NA,TRBJ1-2,NA,TRBV28,TGTGCCAGCACCTCCCCTTATGGCTACACCTTC,CASTSPYGYTF
NA,TRBJ1-4,NA,TRBV18,TGTGCCAGCTCACCCGAACAGGGCGCAACTAATGAAAAACTGTTTTTT,CASSPEQGATNEKLFF
NA,TRBJ2-3,TRBD2,TRBV19,TGTGCCAGTAGGACGACTAGCGGGGTCGGTACGCAGTATTTT,CASRTTSGVGTQYF
NA,TRBJ2-5,NA,TRBV15,TGTGCCACCAGCAGAGCCTCCGGGTCCGCCGCAGAGACCCAGTACTTC,CATSRASGSAAETQYF
NA,TRBJ2-1,TRBD2,TRBV12-5,TGTGCTAGTGCCATGGGGGGGAGCTCCTACAATGAGCAGTTCTTC,CASAMGGSSYNEQFF
few,TRBJ1-2,NA,TRBV13,TGTGCCAGCAGCTTAAGGGGCAGGTTCTATGGCTACACCTTC,CASSLRGRFYGYTF
NA,TRBJ2-7,NA,TRBV14,TGTGCCAGCGCACAGGGAAACTCCTACGAGCAGTACTTC,CASAQGNSYEQYF
few,TRBJ2-5,TRBD2,TRBV18,TGTGCCAGCTCACCGACGCCCGGGACTAGCCGGGGAGAGACCCAGTACTTC,CASSPTPGTSRGETQYF
few,TRBJ2-1,TRBD1,TRBV6-5,TGTGCCAGCAGTCCGGGACAGGAAATGATTCGGTTCTTC,CASSPGQEMIRFF
once,TRBJ1-1,NA,TRBV2,TGTGCCAGCACCGCCCCTGGGGGGGGTAAGGGTACTGAAGCTTTCTTT,CASTAPGGGKGTEAFF
NA,TRBJ2-7,NA,TRBV4-1,TGCGCCAGCAGCCAAGCACAGGGCTACGAGCAGTACTTC,CASSQAQGYEQYF
few,TRBJ1-3,NA,TRBV3-1/TRBV3-2,TGTGCCAGCAGCCAAGATGCGGCCTTTTCTGGAAACACCATATATTTT,CASSQDAAFSGNTIYF
NA,TRBJ1-3,NA,TRBV9,TGTGCCAGCAGCGGATCAGGGATCTCTGGAAACACCATATATTTT,CASSGSGISGNTIYF
once,TRBJ2-1,TRBD2,TRBV11-2,TGTGCCAGCAGCTTAGGTAGCGGGGCATACAATGAGCAGTTCTTC,CASSLGSGAYNEQFF
NA,TRBJ2-5,NA,TRBV4-1,TGCGCCAGCAGCCAAGACAGGGGCCAAGAGACCCAGTACTTC,CASSQDRGQETQYF
few,TRBJ1-1,TRBD1,TRBV25-1,TGTGCCAGCGGGACAGTCGGTGAAGCTTTCTTT,CASGTVGEAFF
once,TRBJ1-4,TRBD1,TRBV30,TGTGCCTGGAGTGATTATAGGGGGCCAGGAGAAAAACTGTTTTTT,CAWSDYRGPGEKLFF
NA,TRBJ2-3,NA,TRBV3-1/TRBV3-2,TGTGCCAGCAGCCAAGATGCGGGCATCACAGATACGCAGTATTTT,CASSQDAGITDTQYF
NA,TRBJ1-5,NA,TRBV19,TGTGCCAGTAGTACCTACAACCGGGACATCCAGCCGCAGCCCCAGCATTTT,CASSTYNRDIQPQPQHF
NA,TRBJ1-5,TRBD1,TRBV27,TGTGCCAGCAGTTCCTACAGGGGGGGTAGCAATCAGCCCCAGCATTTT,CASSSYRGGSNQPQHF
NA,TRBJ1-2,TRBD1,TRBV6-2/TRBV6-3,TGTGCCAGCAGTTACTCGAGCGGAACAGGGGCCGTCTATGGCTACACCTTC,CASSYSSGTGAVYGYTF
NA,TRBJ2-1,TRBD2,TRBV28,TGTGCCAGCAGTTTGGCGGGAGGCGGTGAGCAGTTCTTC,CASSLAGGGEQFF
few,TRBJ1-5,NA,TRBV7-2,TGTGCCAGCAGCTTAGCGGCAGGCCAGCCCCAGCATTTT,CASSLAAGQPQHF
NA,TRBJ2-1,NA,TRBV18,TGTGCCAGCTCACCACTAGATGAGCAGTTCTTC,CASSPLDEQFF
NA,TRBJ1-2,NA,TRBV7-2,TGTGCCAGCAGCTTAGGGGCCGGTTTTGGCTACACCTTC,CASSLGAGFGYTF